Included here is one T cell receptor (beta chain) sequence, with context. This sample is part of a study of blood T cell repertoires in COVID-19. Study context: The origin of the acute and convalescent COVID-19 samples was the United States, Italy and Spain. The cDNA or gDNA used as material had been derived from T cells, B-cell-depleted T cells, or PBMCs.

This CDR3 has 12 amino acids. The germline gives CDR1 MDHEN, CDR2 SYDVKM. V was clipped by 5 bases and J by 1 base, with 5 bases between them. Per the study methods: Reference gene primer amplification gave nucleated cell count estimates. Some clones are missing from TCRdb's copy, which holds only in-frame ones; the method was immunoSEQ multiplex PCR. From that table come the V and J calls and clone size; the DNA was used to work out D and trimming. The table lists roughly 91,000 clones, 70% to 85% of them singletons, with around 7% in the top ten. Sequencing used peripheral blood. V gene TRBV28 combines with J gene TRBJ1-2; D unclear. This receptor was identified in a man between 65 and 80 years old with acute or convalescent COVID-19. The CDR3 bases are TGTGCCAGCAGTCCAATTAACTATGGCTACACCTTC. This gives the protein CASSPINYGYTF.